The 7 T cell receptor beta chains given below trace back to one sample, sequenced in a study of vaccination and CD4 T cells after COVID-19. Treatment of the sample: roughly 10-day PBMC culture with coronavirus spike peptide pools or control peptides (ViraFEST assay). These TCRs are of unknown antigen specificity. With the Oncomine TCR Beta short-read assay, DNA from cultured CD4+ T cells was sequenced. TCRdb passed the PCR reads through MiXCR, listing each CDR3 protein once. The sample shows about 13,000 distinct CDR3 sequences, 27% of them seen only once. The source was CD4+ T cells from blood, cultured in vitro, collected before SARS-CoV-2 vaccination. Receptors originate from a human donor who received a COVID-19 vaccine.

This chain uses TRBV20-1 with TRBJ1-3; D gene unclear. V gave up 3 bases and J gave up 0 bases, with 12 bases separating them. In germline, CDR1 is DFQATT, CDR2 SNEGSKA (reference sequence). The CDR3 contains 15 residues. CDR3 region: CSARIPGSSGNTIYF. CDR3 DNA sequence: TGCAGTGCTAGGATTCCGGGGTCCTCTGGAAACACCATATATTTT.

CDR3 residues: CSARTRGRTSVTDTQYF. The CDR3 DNA sequence: TGCAGTGCTAGAACCCGGGGGCGGACTAGCGTGACAGATACGCAGTATTTT. The chain recombines TRBV20-1 with TRBJ2-3, with 9 bases identical to TRBD2. The V gene end was trimmed by 2 bases and the J gene end by 3 bases; junction bases not matched to a gene: 12. Germline V lookup: CDR1 DFQATT, CDR2 SNEGSKA (reference sequence). This CDR3 has 17 residues.

V and J are TRBV7-3 and TRBJ2-1; D is perhaps TRBD2 (6 bases). The V end lost 2 bases, the J end lost 6 bases, and 14 bases lay between the germline ends. Per germline, CDR1 SGHTA and CDR2 FQGTGA. This CDR3 contains 15 residues. This CDR3 is CASSLGGAGFNEQFF. The CDR3 DNA is TGTGCCAGCAGCTTAGGAGGGGCAGGGTTCAATGAGCAGTTCTTC.

The chain couples TRBV5-1 to TRBJ2-1, with TRBD1 matching over 10 bases. The CDR3 totals 19 residues. Unmatched junction bases numbered 12, after V lost 3 bases and J lost 0 bases. Germline assignment: CDR1 SGHRS and CDR2 YFSETQ. The CDR3 reads CASSYVRDRGFSSYNEQFF. The CDR3 nucleotides are TGCGCCAGCAGCTACGTCCGGGACAGGGGTTTCAGCTCCTACAATGAGCAGTTCTTC.

This clonotype was seen more than once but under ten times. V and J are TRBV11-3 and TRBJ2-1; 10 bases line up with TRBD2. The germline V gene has CDR1 SGHNT and CDR2 YENEEA. The length of the CDR3 is 14 residues. Trimming at V came to 2 bases and at J to 5 bases, leaving 0 bases not matched to a gene. CDR3 sequence (DNA): TGTGCCAGCAGCTTAACTAGCGGGGACAATGAGCAGTTCTTC. Encoded protein: CASSLTSGDNEQFF.

The chain recombines TRBV20-1 with TRBJ2-1, with 12 bases lining up with TRBD2. The V gene's germline CDR1 is DFQATT and CDR2 SNEGSKA (reference sequence). The trim removed 5 bases at V and 2 bases at J, leaving 1 base unmatched. The CDR3 length is 14 residues. The CDR3 loop is CSALAGGAYNEQFF. In nucleotides, the CDR3 is TGCAGTGCTCTAGCGGGGGGGGCCTACAATGAGCAGTTCTTC.

The rearrangement joins TRBV12-3 or TRBV12-4 to TRBJ2-2, with D hard to call. V lost 5 bases to trimming and J lost 4 bases, with 8 bases between them. This CDR3 has 13 residues. This CDR3 is CASSRPITGELFF. For the CDR3, the DNA is TGTGCCAGCAGTCGACCTATCACCGGGGAGCTGTTTTTT.